The rows below give T cell receptor beta chains drawn from one sample of a study of T cell responses to AZD1222 COVID-19 vaccine. Profiling relied on immunoSEQ multiplex PCR, and the TCRdb table lists in-frame clones only, not all of them. The sample shows roughly 100,000 clones, roughly 86% of them seen only once. This sample comprised peripheral blood, obtained 28 days after the second dose of the MenACWY control vaccine. All receptors come from an adult who received the MenACWY meningococcal vaccine as a control. CDR3s include the opening cysteine and the closing phenylalanine or tryptophan. The D gene is left open where the match is weak. Expanded clones get a size class; other rows say once, few or many, or leave the size out.

>-|TRBV2|TRBJ2-6|-
CASSELQVLAGANVLTF
TGTGCCAGCAGTGAATTGCAGGTACTCGCTGGGGCCAACGTCCTGACTTTC
>-|TRBV6-2/TRBV6-3|TRBJ2-5|-
CASSRGGETQYF
TGTGCCAGCAGTCGGGGTGGGGAGACCCAGTACTTC
>-|TRBV6-2/TRBV6-3|TRBJ2-1|-
CASSSPLGRSYNEQFF
TGTGCCAGCAGTTCTCCATTGGGTAGGTCCTACAATGAGCAGTTCTTC
>-|TRBV7-8|TRBJ2-7|TRBD1
CASSLGTGGHEQYF
TGTGCCAGCAGCTTAGGGACAGGGGGTCACGAGCAGTACTTC
>-|TRBV18|TRBJ1-2|TRBD1
CASSPGQGANYGYTF
TGTGCCAGCTCACCTGGACAGGGCGCTAACTATGGCTACACCTTC
>-|TRBV6-5|TRBJ1-1|-
CASFLGRDTEAFF
TGTGCCAGCTTTCTGGGGAGGGACACTGAAGCTTTCTTT
>-|TRBV24-1|TRBJ2-1|-
CATSMTDTMNEQFF
TGTGCCACCAGTATGACAGATACTATGAATGAGCAGTTCTTC
>few|TRBV28|TRBJ2-3|TRBD2
CASTWASGGGGTDTQYF
TGTGCCAGCACCTGGGCTAGCGGGGGAGGGGGCACAGATACGCAGTATTTT
>-|TRBV7-3|TRBJ2-6|-
CASSLYSGANVLTF
TGTGCCAGCAGCTTATACTCTGGGGCCAACGTCCTGACTTTC
>-|TRBV6-5|TRBJ1-1|TRBD1
CASSSKVQGGTEAFF
TGTGCCAGCAGTTCCAAGGTTCAGGGGGGCACTGAAGCTTTCTTT
>-|TRBV5-4|TRBJ1-1|-
CASSPGRGVTEAFF
TGTGCCAGCAGCCCGGGACGGGGGGTTACTGAAGCTTTCTTT
>-|TRBV18|TRBJ1-2|-
CASSPVRQGNYGYTF
TGTGCCAGCTCACCAGTTAGGCAGGGAAACTATGGCTACACCTTC
>once|TRBV5-4|TRBJ2-7|TRBD1
CASSLGGTGAYEQYF
TGTGCCAGCAGCTTGGGAGGGACAGGCGCCTACGAGCAGTACTTC
>-|TRBV2|TRBJ1-2|-
CASTRVAGGFGYTF
TGTGCCAGCACCCGAGTCGCGGGGGGCTTTGGCTACACCTTC
>-|TRBV27|TRBJ2-3|TRBD1
CASSTPGQGAGDTQYF
TGTGCCAGCAGTACCCCGGGACAGGGGGCCGGAGATACGCAGTATTTT
>-|TRBV3-1/TRBV3-2|TRBJ2-1|-
CASSQDRRGEQFF
TGTGCCAGCAGCCAAGACCGGCGAGGTGAGCAGTTCTTC
>-|TRBV28|TRBJ1-5|-
CASSFATGGGNQPQHF
TGTGCCAGCAGTTTCGCAACGGGGGGAGGCAATCAGCCCCAGCATTTT
>-|TRBV1|TRBJ1-2|-
CTSSQDLGQGVCYTF
TGCACCAGCAGCCAAGATCTTGGGCAGGGGGTGTGCTACACCTTC
>-|TRBV19|TRBJ2-3|TRBD2
CASSIWRGGRETDTQYF
TGTGCCAGTAGTATATGGCGGGGGGGCCGAGAGACAGATACGCAGTATTTT
>few|TRBV6-5|TRBJ1-1|-
CASSYSPRPGTEAFF
TGTGCCAGCAGTTACTCGCCCAGGCCGGGGACTGAAGCTTTCTTT
>-|TRBV5-8|TRBJ1-5|-
CASSLKQGLSNQPQHF
TGTGCCAGCAGCCTTAAACAGGGTTTGAGCAATCAGCCCCAGCATTTT
>-|TRBV3-1/TRBV3-2|TRBJ1-4|TRBD1
CASNIGTGEEKLFF
TGTGCCAGCAATATAGGGACAGGGGAGGAAAAACTGTTTTTT
>-|TRBV19|TRBJ2-1|-
CASTTRDASSYNEQFF
TGTGCCAGTACCACTCGGGACGCCAGCTCCTACAATGAGCAGTTCTTC
>-|TRBV5-1|TRBJ1-4|-
CASRRGLGTGEKLFF
TGCGCCAGCAGACGGGGGCTGGGGACGGGTGAAAAACTGTTTTTT
>-|TRBV23-1|TRBJ2-1|-
CASSQSGGGYSSYNEQFF
TGCGCCAGCAGTCAATCAGGTGGGGGGTACTCCTCCTACAATGAGCAGTTCTTC
>-|TRBV7-2|TRBJ1-4|TRBD1
CASSLQSGGFEKLFF
TGTGCCAGCAGCTTACAATCAGGGGGCTTTGAAAAACTGTTTTTT
>-|TRBV2|TRBJ2-1|-
CASSEAPPGGGSNEQFF
TGTGCCAGCAGTGAAGCGCCGCCAGGGGGCGGGAGTAATGAGCAGTTCTTC
>medium-sized|TRBV7-2|TRBJ2-2|-
CASSFAAGATGELFF
TGTGCCAGCAGCTTCGCGGCAGGGGCGACCGGGGAGCTGTTTTTT
>-|TRBV15|TRBJ2-1|TRBD1
CATSREGQSNEQFF
TGTGCCACCAGCAGAGAGGGACAGAGCAATGAGCAGTTCTTC
>-|TRBV9|TRBJ1-2|-
CASSAQGLANYGYTF
TGTGCCAGCAGCGCCCAGGGGTTAGCTAACTATGGCTACACCTTC
>once|TRBV18|TRBJ1-1|-
CASSPGQTEAFF
TGTGCCAGCTCGCCAGGACAGACTGAAGCTTTCTTT
>-|TRBV12-3/TRBV12-4|TRBJ1-4|TRBD1
CARTGDHEKLFF
TGTGCCAGGACAGGGGATCATGAAAAACTGTTTTTT
>-|TRBV3-1/TRBV3-2|TRBJ1-4|-
CASSHTPGGRIGVGEKLFF
TGTGCCAGCAGCCATACCCCGGGGGGGCGGATTGGGGTGGGTGAAAAACTGTTTTTT
>-|TRBV12-3/TRBV12-4|TRBJ1-2|-
CASSLLNSYTF
TGTGCCAGCAGTTTGTTGAACTCCTACACCTTC
>-|TRBV29-1|TRBJ2-7|TRBD1
CSVGQGTYEQYF
TGCAGCGTTGGACAGGGAACCTACGAGCAGTACTTC
>-|TRBV6-5|TRBJ1-6|TRBD1
CASSYSTGPYNSPLHF
TGTGCCAGCAGTTACTCGACAGGGCCCTATAATTCACCCCTCCACTTT
>-|TRBV3-1/TRBV3-2|TRBJ2-3|TRBD1
CASSLRQAGGDRDTQYF
TGTGCCAGCAGCCTCCGTCAGGCAGGGGGCGATAGGGATACGCAGTATTTT
>-|TRBV7-3|TRBJ2-3|-
CASSLKKAERTSGTQYF
TGTGCCAGCAGCTTAAAGAAGGCCGAGCGGACGAGCGGGACGCAGTATTTT
>-|TRBV14|TRBJ1-6|-
CASSPWGNSPLHF
TGTGCCAGCAGCCCATGGGGGAATTCACCCCTCCACTTT
>-|TRBV19|TRBJ1-2|TRBD1
CASTPGTGISTNYGYTF
TGTGCCAGTACCCCCGGGACAGGGATTAGCACCAACTATGGCTACACCTTC
>-|TRBV5-8|TRBJ1-1|-
CASSWLDTEAFF
TGTGCCAGCAGCTGGTTAGACACTGAAGCTTTCTTT
>-|TRBV3-1/TRBV3-2|TRBJ2-7|-
CASSQGSSGAYEQYF
TGTGCCAGCAGCCAAGGTAGCTCAGGGGCCTACGAGCAGTACTTC
>-|TRBV5-1|TRBJ1-4|-
CASSLADGAEKLFF
TGCGCCAGCAGCTTGGCCGATGGGGCTGAAAAACTGTTTTTT
>-|TRBV7-2|TRBJ1-1|-
CASSLRGSGPQNTEAFF
TGTGCCAGCAGCTTACGTGGCTCCGGGCCACAGAACACTGAAGCTTTCTTT
>-|TRBV5-1|TRBJ1-5|TRBD1
CASSFGGTGQPQHF
TGCGCCAGCAGCTTCGGGGGGACAGGTCAGCCCCAGCATTTT
>-|TRBV11-2|TRBJ1-1|-
CASSFGRENEEAFF
TGTGCCAGCAGCTTCGGTAGGGAGAATGAAGAAGCTTTCTTT
>-|TRBV7-8|TRBJ1-4|-
CASTLWGRGTNEKLFF
TGTGCCAGCACCCTGTGGGGGAGAGGAACTAATGAAAAACTGTTTTTT
>-|TRBV13|TRBJ1-2|-
CASSLAPGNGYTF
TGTGCCAGCAGCTTAGCTCCAGGGAACGGCTACACCTTC
>-|TRBV5-1|TRBJ1-3|-
CASSLVGISGNTIYF
TGCGCCAGCAGCTTGGTCGGAATCTCTGGAAACACCATATATTTT
>few|TRBV4-3|TRBJ1-4|-
CASSQGRGPANEKLFF
TGCGCCAGCAGCCAAGGAAGGGGTCCAGCTAATGAAAAACTGTTTTTT
>-|TRBV24-1|TRBJ2-1|-
CATSDPSGGAFDEQFF
TGTGCCACCAGCGACCCCAGTGGGGGCGCCTTTGATGAGCAGTTCTTC
>-|TRBV5-5|TRBJ1-2|-
CASSSGGGNYGYTF
TGTGCCAGCAGCTCTGGGGGAGGGAACTATGGCTACACCTTC
>-|TRBV9|TRBJ2-3|TRBD1
CASSVNPTGGRDTQYF
TGTGCCAGCAGCGTAAACCCTACAGGGGGCCGAGATACGCAGTATTTT
>-|TRBV11-2|TRBJ1-3|-
CASSLVWTHSGNTIYF
TGTGCCAGCAGCTTAGTGTGGACACACTCTGGAAACACCATATATTTT
>-|TRBV5-4|TRBJ2-4|TRBD2
CASSESSGGINIQYF
TGTGCCAGCAGCGAAAGTAGCGGGGGGATAAACATTCAGTACTTC